The sequence of this T cell receptor beta chain was determined in a study of blood T cell repertoires in COVID-19. Looked up from germline, CDR1 is MGHRA and CDR2 is YSYEKL. V was cut by 1 base and J by 0 bases, with 10 bases left in between. The CDR3 covers 16 residues. This clone was counted a few times. Method: immunoSEQ multiplex PCR; TCRdb's copy keeps in-frame clones and lacks some. This table has roughly 100,000 clones, about 91% appearing once. The chain employs TRBV4-1 and TRBJ1-5; weak D call: TRBD1 (6 bases). Sequencing was done on a sample of peripheral blood. The sequence derives from a man aged 18 to 30 with acute or convalescent COVID-19. CDR3 in DNA: TGCGCCAGCAGCCAAGGAGACAGGACTAGCAATCAGCCCCAGCATTTT. Translating gives CASSQGDRTSNQPQHF.